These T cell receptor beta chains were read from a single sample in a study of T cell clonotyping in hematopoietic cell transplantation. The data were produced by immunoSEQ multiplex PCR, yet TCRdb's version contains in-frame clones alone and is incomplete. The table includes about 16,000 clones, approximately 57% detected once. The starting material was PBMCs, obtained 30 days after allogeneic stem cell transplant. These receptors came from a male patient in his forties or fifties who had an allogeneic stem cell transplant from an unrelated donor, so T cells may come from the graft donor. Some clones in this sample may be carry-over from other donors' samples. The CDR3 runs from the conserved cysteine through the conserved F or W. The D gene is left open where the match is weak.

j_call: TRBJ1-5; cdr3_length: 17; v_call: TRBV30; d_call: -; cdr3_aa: CAWSAGGGGWSNQPQHF
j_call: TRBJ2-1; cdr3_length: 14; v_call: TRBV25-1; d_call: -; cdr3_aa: CASSEWLSYNEQFF
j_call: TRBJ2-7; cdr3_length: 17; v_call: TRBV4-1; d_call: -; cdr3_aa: CASSHLKPGSSSYEQYF
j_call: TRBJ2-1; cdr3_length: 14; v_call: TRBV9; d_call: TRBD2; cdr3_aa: CASSVGRLAYEQFF
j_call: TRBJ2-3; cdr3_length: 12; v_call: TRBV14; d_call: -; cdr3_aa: CASSLRPDTQYF
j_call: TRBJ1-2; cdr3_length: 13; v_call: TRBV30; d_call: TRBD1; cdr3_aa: CAWMTGANYGYTF
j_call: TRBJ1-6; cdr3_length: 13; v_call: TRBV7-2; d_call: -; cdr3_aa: CASSLLGNSPLHF
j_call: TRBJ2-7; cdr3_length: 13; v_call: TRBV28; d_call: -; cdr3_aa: CASTVGRRYEQYF
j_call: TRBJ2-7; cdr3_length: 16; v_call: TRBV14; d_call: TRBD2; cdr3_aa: CASSGGTSGRAYEQYF
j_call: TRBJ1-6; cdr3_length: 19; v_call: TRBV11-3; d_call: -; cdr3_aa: CASSSQAVRDSFYNSPLHF
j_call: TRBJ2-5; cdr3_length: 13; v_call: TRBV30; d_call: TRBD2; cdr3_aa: CAWSVGGGYTQYF
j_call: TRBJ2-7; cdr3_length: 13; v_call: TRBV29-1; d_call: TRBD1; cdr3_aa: CSVPGQGAYEQYF
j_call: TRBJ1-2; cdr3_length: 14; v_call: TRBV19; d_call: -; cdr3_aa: CASTMLSSVYGYTF
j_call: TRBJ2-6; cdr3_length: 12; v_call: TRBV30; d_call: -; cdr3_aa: CAWSDGANVLTF
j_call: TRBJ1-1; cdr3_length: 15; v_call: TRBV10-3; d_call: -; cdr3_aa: CATWDRLRRATEAFF
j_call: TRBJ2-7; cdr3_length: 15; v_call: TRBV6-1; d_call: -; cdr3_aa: CASVRSDDRAYEQYF
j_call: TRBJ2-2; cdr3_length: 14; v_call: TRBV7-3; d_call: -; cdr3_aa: CASSLNTGTGELFF
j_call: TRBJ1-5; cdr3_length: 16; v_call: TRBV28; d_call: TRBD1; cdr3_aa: CASSTRAGGDNQPQHF
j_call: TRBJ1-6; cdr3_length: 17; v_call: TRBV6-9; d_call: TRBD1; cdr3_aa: CASSSKQGSAYNSPLHF
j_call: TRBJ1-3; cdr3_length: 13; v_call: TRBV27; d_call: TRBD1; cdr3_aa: CASWTGTGNTIYF
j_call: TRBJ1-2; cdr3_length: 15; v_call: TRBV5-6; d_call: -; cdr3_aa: CASSLEVTANYGYTF
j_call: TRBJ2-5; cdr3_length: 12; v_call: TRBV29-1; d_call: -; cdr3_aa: CSVDLTGAAQYF
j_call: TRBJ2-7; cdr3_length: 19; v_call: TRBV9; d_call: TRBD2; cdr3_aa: CASSVATEREGQSSYEQYF
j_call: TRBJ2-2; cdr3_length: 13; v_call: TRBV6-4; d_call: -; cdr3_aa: CASSGTDTGELFF
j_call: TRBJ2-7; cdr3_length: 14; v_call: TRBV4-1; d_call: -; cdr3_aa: CASSQEGRAYEQYF
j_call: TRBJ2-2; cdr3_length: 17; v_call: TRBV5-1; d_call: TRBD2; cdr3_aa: CASSIGLAGGHIGELFF
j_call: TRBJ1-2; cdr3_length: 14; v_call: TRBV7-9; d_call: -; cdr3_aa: CASSERLIPYGYTF
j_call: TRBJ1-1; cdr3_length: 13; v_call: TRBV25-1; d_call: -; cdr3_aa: CASSLQGNTEAFF
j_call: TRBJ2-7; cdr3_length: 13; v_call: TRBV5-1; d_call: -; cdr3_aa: CASSLEVVGEQYF
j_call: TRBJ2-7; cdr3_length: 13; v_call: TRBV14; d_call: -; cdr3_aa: CASSRSYMYEQYF
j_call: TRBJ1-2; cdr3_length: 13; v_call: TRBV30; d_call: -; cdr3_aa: CAWSEGYGRGYTF
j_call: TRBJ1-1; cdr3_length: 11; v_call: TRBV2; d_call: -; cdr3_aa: CASAYVGEAFF
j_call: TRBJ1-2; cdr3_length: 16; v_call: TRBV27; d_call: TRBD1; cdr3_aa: CASSFLGDSSNYGYTF
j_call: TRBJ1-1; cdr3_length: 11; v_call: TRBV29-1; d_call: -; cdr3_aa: CSVEDPPVAFF
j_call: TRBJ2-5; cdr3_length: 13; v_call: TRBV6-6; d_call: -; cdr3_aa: CASSYAGSETQYF
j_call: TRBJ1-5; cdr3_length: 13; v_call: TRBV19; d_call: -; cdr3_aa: CASSTESSRTQHF
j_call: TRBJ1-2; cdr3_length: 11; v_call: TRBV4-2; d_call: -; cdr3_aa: CASSSDGGYTF